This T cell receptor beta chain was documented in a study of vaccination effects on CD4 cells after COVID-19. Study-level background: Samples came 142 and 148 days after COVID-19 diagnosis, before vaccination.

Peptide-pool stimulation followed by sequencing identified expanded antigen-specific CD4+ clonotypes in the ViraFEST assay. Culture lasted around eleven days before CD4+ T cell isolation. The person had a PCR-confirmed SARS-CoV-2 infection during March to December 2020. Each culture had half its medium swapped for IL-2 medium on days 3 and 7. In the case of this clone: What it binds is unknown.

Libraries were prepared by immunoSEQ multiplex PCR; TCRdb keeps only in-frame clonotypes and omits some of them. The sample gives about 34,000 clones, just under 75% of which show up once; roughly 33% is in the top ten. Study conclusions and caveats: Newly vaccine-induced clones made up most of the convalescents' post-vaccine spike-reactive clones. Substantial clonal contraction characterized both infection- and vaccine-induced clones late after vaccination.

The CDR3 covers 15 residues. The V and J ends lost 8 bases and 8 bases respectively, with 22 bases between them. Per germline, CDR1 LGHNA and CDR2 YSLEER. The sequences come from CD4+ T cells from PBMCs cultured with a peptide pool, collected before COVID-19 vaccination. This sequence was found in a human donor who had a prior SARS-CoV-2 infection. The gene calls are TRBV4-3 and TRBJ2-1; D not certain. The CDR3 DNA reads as TGCGCCAGCGGGCTAAGAAGTGGGCCATGGCATGAGCAGTTCTTC. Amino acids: CASGLRSGPWHEQFF.